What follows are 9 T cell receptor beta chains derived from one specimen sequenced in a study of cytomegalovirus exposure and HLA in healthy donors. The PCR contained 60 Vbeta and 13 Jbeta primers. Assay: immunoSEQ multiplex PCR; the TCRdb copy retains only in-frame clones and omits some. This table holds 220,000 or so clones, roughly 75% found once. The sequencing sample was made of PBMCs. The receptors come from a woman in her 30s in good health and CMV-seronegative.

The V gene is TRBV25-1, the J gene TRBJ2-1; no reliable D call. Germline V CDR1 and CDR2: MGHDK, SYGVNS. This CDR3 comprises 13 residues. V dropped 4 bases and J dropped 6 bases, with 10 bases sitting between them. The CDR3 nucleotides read TGTGCCAGCAGTGTACTGGAGTCCAATGAGCAGTTCTTC. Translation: CASSVLESNEQFF.

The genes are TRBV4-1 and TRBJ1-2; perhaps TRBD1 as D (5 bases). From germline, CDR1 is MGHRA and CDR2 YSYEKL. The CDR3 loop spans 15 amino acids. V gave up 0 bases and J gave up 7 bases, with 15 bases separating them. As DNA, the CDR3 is TGCGCCAGCAGCCAAGAAGGAACAGGATCTATTGGCTACACCTTC. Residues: CASSQEGTGSIGYTF.

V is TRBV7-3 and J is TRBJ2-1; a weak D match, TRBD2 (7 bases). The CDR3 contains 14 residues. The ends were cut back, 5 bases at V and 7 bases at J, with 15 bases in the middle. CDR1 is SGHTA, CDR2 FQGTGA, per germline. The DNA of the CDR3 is TGTGCCAGCAGCCGGCGGGGGCCTCGAAATGAGCAGTTCTTC. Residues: CASSRRGPRNEQFF.

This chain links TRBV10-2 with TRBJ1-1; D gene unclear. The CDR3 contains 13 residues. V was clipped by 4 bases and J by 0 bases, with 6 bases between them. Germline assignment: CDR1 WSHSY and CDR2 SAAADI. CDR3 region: CASSGEMNTEAFF. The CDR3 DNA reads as TGCGCCAGCAGTGGTGAGATGAACACTGAAGCTTTCTTT.

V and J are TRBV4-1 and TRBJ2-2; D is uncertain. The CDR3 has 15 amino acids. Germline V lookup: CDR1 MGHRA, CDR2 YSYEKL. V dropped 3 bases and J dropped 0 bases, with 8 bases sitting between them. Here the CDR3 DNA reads TGCGCCAGCAGCCACGACTCTACGAACACCGGGGAGCTGTTTTTT. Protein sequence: CASSHDSTNTGELFF.

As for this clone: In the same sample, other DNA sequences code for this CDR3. The CDR3 bases are TGTGCCTGGAGGGGTACCCACCTCGGGACAGCCGATCAGCCCCAGCATTTT. It is translated as CAWRGTHLGTADQPQHF. The chain carries TRBV30 and TRBJ1-5; TRBD1 aligns across 7 bases. After removal of 3 bases from V and 5 bases from J, the junction contained 16 bases not matched to a gene. Germline V CDR1 and CDR2: GTSNPN, SVGIG (reference sequence). CDR3 size: 17 residues.

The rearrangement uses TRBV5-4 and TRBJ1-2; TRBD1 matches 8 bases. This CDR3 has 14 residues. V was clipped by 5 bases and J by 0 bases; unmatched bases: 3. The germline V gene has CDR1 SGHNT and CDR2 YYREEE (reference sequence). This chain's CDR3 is CASRPDRANYGYTF. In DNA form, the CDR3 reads TGTGCCAGCAGACCGGACAGGGCTAACTATGGCTACACCTTC.

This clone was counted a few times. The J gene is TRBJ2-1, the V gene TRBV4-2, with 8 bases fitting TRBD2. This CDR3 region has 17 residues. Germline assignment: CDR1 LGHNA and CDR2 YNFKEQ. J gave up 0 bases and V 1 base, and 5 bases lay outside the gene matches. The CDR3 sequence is CASSQVVGGVSYNEQFF. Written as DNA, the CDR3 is TGTGCCAGCAGCCAAGTCGTCGGGGGGGTCTCCTACAATGAGCAGTTCTTC.

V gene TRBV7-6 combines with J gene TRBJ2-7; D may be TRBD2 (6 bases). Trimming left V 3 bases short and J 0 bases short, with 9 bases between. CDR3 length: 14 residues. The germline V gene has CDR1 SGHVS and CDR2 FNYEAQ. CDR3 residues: CASSFGGNSYEQYF. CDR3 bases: TGTGCCAGCAGCTTTGGCGGGAACTCCTACGAGCAGTACTTC. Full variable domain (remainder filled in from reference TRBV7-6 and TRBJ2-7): GAGVSQSPRYKVTKRGQDVALRCDPISGHVSLYWYRQALGQGPEFLTYFNYEAQQDKSGLPNDRFSAERPEGSISTLTIQRTEQRDSAMYRCASSFGGNSYEQYFGPGTRLTVT.